This TCR beta chain was captured by sequencing in a study of regulatory T cells in long-lasting Graves disease. CDR3 regions were amplified by Arm-PCR using iRepertoire HTBI primers to build TCR beta libraries. Each CDR3 protein is one row after TCRdb ran MiXCR on the multiplex PCR reads. This table holds a few hundred thousand distinct CDR3 sequences, over 15% found once. The time point is: newly diagnosed GD, antithyroid drugs for less than 3 months. PBMC RNA was the source of the TCR library. The CDR3 extends over 14 amino acids. The V end was cut by 5 bases, the J end by 8 bases, with 18 bases between. Germline CDR1 and CDR2: SGHAT and FQDESV (reference sequence). This clonotype was counted at least ten times. The sample was also linked to a second study, of T cells in Graves' hyperthyroidism and ophthalmopathy. That work adds: Recently diagnosed hyperthyroidism of less than 2 months' duration affected patients aged 18 to 65.

Sequenced material: peripheral blood mononuclear cells (PBMCs), taken at new diagnosis, from a patient treated with antithyroid drugs. V gene TRBV11-1 combines with J gene TRBJ1-2, with D possibly being TRBD1 (6 bases). This clonotype was obtained from a middle-aged man with Graves disease. CDR3 sequence: CASSPRGHVRGYTF. CDR3 bases: TGTGCCAGCAGCCCCAGGGGCCACGTGCGGGGCTACACCTTC.